The 13 T cell receptor beta chains below were found in one sample sequenced in a study of T cells after somatic rescue of genetic block. Produced via immunoSEQ multiplex PCR; TCRdb's table is partial and in-frame only. The table shows 70,000 or so clones, with about 90% occurring only once. Sequences were obtained from peripheral blood mononuclear cells (PBMCs). The source is a man between 40 and 49 years old.

The chain couples TRBV7-9 to TRBJ2-7, with D possibly TRBD1 on 5 matching bases. Trimming removed 5 bases at V and 3 bases at J, with 17 bases between. The CDR3 is 15 amino acids. The V gene's germline CDR1 is SEHNR and CDR2 FQNEAQ (reference sequence). The CDR3 reads CASSQRQTTLYEQYF. The CDR3 nucleotides read TGTGCCAGCAGCCAGCGACAGACCACTCTCTACGAGCAGTACTTC.

This sequence joins TRBV7-9 and TRBJ2-1; TRBD2 matches 9 bases. J gave up 4 bases and V 5 bases, and 12 bases lay outside the gene matches. CDR1 SEHNR and CDR2 FQNEAQ come from the germline V gene (reference sequence). The CDR3 runs 17 residues. The CDR3 here is CASSPRPSLAGYNEQFF. The CDR3 nucleotides are TGTGCCAGCAGCCCCCGCCCTAGTCTAGCGGGGTACAATGAGCAGTTCTTC. Full variable domain (missing parts from reference TRBV7-9 and TRBJ2-1): DTGVSQNPRHKITKRGQNVTFRCDPISEHNRLYWYRQTLGQGPEFLTYFQNEAQLEKSRLLSDRFSAERPKGSFSTLEIQRTEQGDSAMYLCASSPRPSLAGYNEQFFGPGTRLTVL.

The CDR3 DNA reads TGTGCCAGTAGTATAGGGTCCGGGTCCCCTCAGCCCCAGCATTTT. Its protein product is CASSIGSGSPQPQHF. This chain connects TRBV19 to TRBJ1-5; D is undetermined. V lost 1 base to trimming and J lost 6 bases, with 13 bases between them. The germline CDR1 and CDR2 sequences are LNHDA and SQIVND (reference sequence). This CDR3 has 15 amino acids. The full variable domain, its missing parts supplied by reference TRBV19 and TRBJ1-5, is DGGITQSPKYLFRKEGQNVTLSCEQNLNHDAMYWYRQDPGQGLRLIYYSQIVNDFQKGDIAEGYSVSREKKESFPLTVTSAQKNPTAFYLCASSIGSGSPQPQHFGDGTRLSIL.

This rearrangement joins TRBV30 to TRBJ1-3, with 8 bases that match TRBD1. This CDR3 contains 16 residues. V lost 3 bases and J lost 8; bases outside the gene matches: 15. Germline lookup yields CDR1 GTSNPN and CDR2 SVGIG (reference sequence). The CDR3 here is CAWRDEIRTGRDTIYF. The CDR3, as DNA: TGTGCCTGGAGGGACGAAATCCGGACAGGGAGGGACACCATATATTTT.

In its sample, this clone was seen once. J is TRBJ2-1 and V is TRBV9; 7 bases align to TRBD2. CDR3 length: 14 amino acids. Germline CDR1 SGDLS, CDR2 YYNGEE. J gave up 8 bases and V 0 bases, and 5 bases lay outside the gene matches. The CDR3 DNA sequence: TGTGCCAGCAGCGTAGCGGGAGGTCGGGATGAGCAGTTCTTC. The encoded protein is CASSVAGGRDEQFF.

This clone was observed a handful of times. The V gene is TRBV13, the J gene TRBJ1-5; D remains unclear. Trimming took off 5 bases at V and 0 bases at J, with 11 bases between the two ends. Germline V CDR1 and CDR2: PRHDT, FYEKMQ (reference sequence). The CDR3 covers 15 residues. CDR3 region: CASSLGRNSNQPQHF. The CDR3 nucleotides are TGTGCCAGCAGCCTCGGACGCAATAGCAATCAGCCCCAGCATTTT.

CDR3 coding DNA: TGTGCCAGCAGTCCCGTCGGAGAGGCGGGAGAAACAGATACGCAGTATTTT. Its protein is CASSPVGEAGETDTQYF. The rearrangement joins TRBV28 to TRBJ2-3, with 7 bases matching TRBD2. Germline trimming cut 5 bases from V and 3 bases from J; bases unmatched to any gene: 14. Germline values: CDR1 MDHEN, CDR2 SYDVKM. The CDR3 is made up of 17 amino acids.

The V call is TRBV19, the J call TRBJ1-3, with no clear D. Trimming took 3 bases from V and 6 from J, leaving 6 bases between them. In germline, CDR1 is LNHDA, CDR2 SQIVND (reference sequence). The CDR3 length is 12 residues. The CDR3 sequence: CASSIGVNTIYF. As DNA, the CDR3 is TGTGCCAGTAGTATTGGTGTAAACACCATATATTTT. Full variable domain (rest looked up from reference TRBV19 and TRBJ1-3): DGGITQSPKYLFRKEGQNVTLSCEQNLNHDAMYWYRQDPGQGLRLIYYSQIVNDFQKGDIAEGYSVSREKKESFPLTVTSAQKNPTAFYLCASSIGVNTIYFGEGSWLTVV.

The chain links TRBV4-1 to TRBJ1-2; 7 positions match TRBD1. The CDR3 has 16 residues. The germline gives CDR1 MGHRA, CDR2 YSYEKL. Trimming at V came to 1 base and at J to 4 bases, leaving 9 bases not matched to a gene. DNA for the CDR3: TGCGCCAGCAGCCAAGGACAGGGCAGGAGTATCTATGGCTACACCTTC. It encodes CASSQGQGRSIYGYTF.

The rearrangement joins TRBV28 to TRBJ1-2, with D possibly matching TRBD1 (6 bases). This CDR3 contains 15 residues. Germline CDR1 and CDR2: MDHEN and SYDVKM. Trimming removed 5 bases at V and 0 bases at J, with 13 bases between. The DNA for the CDR3 is TGTGCCAGCAGTACCCCCGGGACAACTAACTATGGCTACACCTTC. This translates into CASSTPGTTNYGYTF.

In this sample, this clone turned up once. The chain links TRBV19 to TRBJ2-7; maybe TRBD1 (5 bases). This CDR3 region has 13 residues. Germline V gene sequence: CDR1 LNHDA, CDR2 SQIVND (reference sequence). V lost 5 bases, J lost 0 bases, and 8 bases lay in between. CDR3 loop: CASSDDSSYEQYF. As DNA, the CDR3 is TGTGCCAGTAGTGACGACAGCTCCTACGAGCAGTACTTC.

J is TRBJ2-7 and V is TRBV7-9; no clear D gene. Germline V lookup: CDR1 SEHNR, CDR2 FQNEAQ (reference sequence). Trimming removed 5 bases at V and 4 bases at J, with 9 bases between. The CDR3 consists of 12 residues. The DNA of the CDR3 is TGTGCCAGCAGCCCGACCCCTTACGAGCAGTACTTC. It encodes CASSPTPYEQYF.

This clone was seen once. This chain links TRBV4-1 with TRBJ1-5, with D possibly being TRBD1 (5 bases). This CDR3 has 15 residues. Trimming took off 1 base at V and 5 bases at J, with 12 bases between the two ends. Germline-derived CDR1 and CDR2 are MGHRA and YSYEKL. CDR3 sequence: CASSQAGLKDQPQHF. CDR3 in DNA: TGCGCCAGCAGCCAAGCGGGACTTAAGGATCAGCCCCAGCATTTT.